A selection of T cell receptor beta chains follows, all from one sample in a study of HIV-infected patients and healthy controls. A single record per CDR3 protein comes from TCRdb applying MiXCR to the 5' RACE reads. The table includes about 18,000 distinct CDR3 sequences, roughly 8.7% detected once. The sample here was blood, taken during antiretroviral therapy. The source of these receptors is an adult with HIV infection. Each CDR3 is given with its conserved first and last residue. A D gene is named only where the DNA matches it firmly. Clone size is shown for a subset of rows, as once, few, many or a class of expanded clone.

size: many
V: TRBV10-3
D: TRBD2
J: TRBJ2-3
DNA: TGTGCCATCAGAACTAGCGATTACACAGATACGCAGTATTTT
CDR3: CAIRTSDYTDTQYF

size: many
V: TRBV20-1
D: NA
J: TRBJ1-4
DNA: TGCAGTGCTCCGGATGCAACTAATGAAAAACTGTTTTTT
CDR3: CSAPDATNEKLFF

size: many
V: TRBV27
D: NA
J: TRBJ2-1
DNA: TGTGCCAGCATGGGAGGCCTAGAGCGGAATGAGCAGTTCTTC
CDR3: CASMGGLERNEQFF

size: NA
V: TRBV2
D: NA
J: TRBJ2-5
DNA: TGTGCCAGCAGTGATGGGAGGAGGGGAGAGACCCAGTACTTC
CDR3: CASSDGRRGETQYF

size: NA
V: TRBV28
D: NA
J: TRBJ1-1
DNA: TGTGCCAGCAGTTGGGACCAGTCTTGGAAAGCTTTCTTT
CDR3: CASSWDQSWKAFF

size: few
V: TRBV11-2
D: NA
J: TRBJ1-2
DNA: TGTGCCAGCAGCCGGACAGCGTCTAACTATGGCTACACCTTC
CDR3: CASSRTASNYGYTF

size: few
V: TRBV5-6
D: NA
J: TRBJ1-5
DNA: TGTGCCAGCAGCTTGGCCAAGGGGTGGCCCCAGCATTTT
CDR3: CASSLAKGWPQHF

size: many
V: TRBV6-6
D: NA
J: TRBJ1-4
DNA: TGTGCCAGCCTCAGGGGAAGAAATGAAAAACTGTTTTTT
CDR3: CASLRGRNEKLFF

size: many
V: TRBV12-3/TRBV12-4
D: TRBD1
J: TRBJ1-5
DNA: TGTGCCAGCAGTTTAATCGTTTCAGGGGGTGGTCAGCCCCAGCATTTT
CDR3: CASSLIVSGGGQPQHF

size: many
V: TRBV4-1
D: NA
J: TRBJ1-1
DNA: TGCGCCAGCAGCGCGGGACGGCTGAACACTGAAGCTTTCTTT
CDR3: CASSAGRLNTEAFF

size: many
V: TRBV3-1
D: NA
J: TRBJ1-3
DNA: TGTGCCAGCAGCACCCGGACAACTGGAAACACCATATATTTT
CDR3: CASSTRTTGNTIYF

size: NA
V: TRBV29-1
D: NA
J: TRBJ2-3
DNA: TGCAGCGTTGTAAGAGCAGATACGCAGTATTTT
CDR3: CSVVRADTQYF

size: many
V: TRBV7-3
D: NA
J: TRBJ2-5
DNA: TGTGCCAGCAGCTCCTCAGGGTTCCAAGAGACCCAGTACTTC
CDR3: CASSSSGFQETQYF

size: many
V: TRBV5-1
D: TRBD1
J: TRBJ1-1
DNA: TGCGCCAGCAGATACCCGACAGGGTCTGAAGCTTTCTTT
CDR3: CASRYPTGSEAFF

size: many
V: TRBV4-1
D: NA
J: TRBJ1-5
DNA: TGCGCCAGCAGCCTCTGGACCGATCAGCCCCAGCATTTT
CDR3: CASSLWTDQPQHF

size: many
V: TRBV20-1
D: NA
J: TRBJ2-6
DNA: TGCAGTGCTAGGGTAGACGGGGCCAACGTCCTGACTTTC
CDR3: CSARVDGANVLTF

size: many
V: TRBV19
D: NA
J: TRBJ2-7
DNA: TGTGCCAGTAGTCCCGAACAGGGCGGGTGGCGCGAGCAGTACTTC
CDR3: CASSPEQGGWREQYF

size: many
V: TRBV5-4
D: TRBD2
J: TRBJ2-3
DNA: TGTGCCAGCAGCTTGAAGGGTAGCGGGGGGGTCCCCCTCACAGATACGCAGTATTTT
CDR3: CASSLKGSGGVPLTDTQYF

size: many
V: TRBV11-2
D: NA
J: TRBJ2-5
DNA: TGTGCCAGCAGCCCTCGACATTACCAAGAGACCCAGTACTTC
CDR3: CASSPRHYQETQYF

size: many
V: TRBV28
D: NA
J: TRBJ1-6
DNA: TGTGCCAGCAGGTTACAGGGAAATTCACCCCTCCACTTT
CDR3: CASRLQGNSPLHF

size: NA
V: TRBV7-2
D: NA
J: TRBJ2-5
DNA: TGTGCCAGCAGCTTAGGAGGACTCCGGAAAGAGACCCAGTACTTC
CDR3: CASSLGGLRKETQYF

size: NA
V: TRBV5-1
D: NA
J: TRBJ1-2
DNA: TGCGCCAGCAGCTTGGCAGACGGGGACTATGGCTACACCTTC
CDR3: CASSLADGDYGYTF

size: many
V: TRBV7-9
D: TRBD1
J: TRBJ2-1
DNA: TGTGCCAGCAGCTCCTCGATAGGGGGCATGTACAATGAGCAGTTCTTC
CDR3: CASSSSIGGMYNEQFF

size: many
V: TRBV7-9
D: NA
J: TRBJ1-5
DNA: TGTGCCAGCAGCCGTGACAGCAATCAGCCCCAGCATTTT
CDR3: CASSRDSNQPQHF

size: once
V: TRBV5-6
D: TRBD1
J: TRBJ2-3
DNA: TGTGCCAGCAGCTTGGTGGGACAGGGCACAGATACGCAGTATTTT
CDR3: CASSLVGQGTDTQYF

size: NA
V: TRBV4-1
D: NA
J: TRBJ1-1
DNA: TGCGCCAGCAGCCAAGTTGGTATGTCTGAAGCTTTCTTT
CDR3: CASSQVGMSEAFF

size: many
V: TRBV19
D: NA
J: TRBJ1-1
DNA: TGTGCCAGTAGTATAAGGGGCATCGGGAACACTGAAGCTTTCTTT
CDR3: CASSIRGIGNTEAFF

size: many
V: TRBV9
D: NA
J: TRBJ2-7
DNA: TGTGCCAGCAGCGTGGCGGAGGGGGAGCAGTACTTC
CDR3: CASSVAEGEQYF

size: many
V: TRBV30
D: NA
J: TRBJ2-1
DNA: TGTGCCTGGTCCCCATTCCAGATCAATGAGCAGTTCTTC
CDR3: CAWSPFQINEQFF

size: once
V: TRBV5-1
D: NA
J: TRBJ2-7
DNA: TGCGCCAGCAGCGTAGGCTACGAGCAGTACTTC
CDR3: CASSVGYEQYF

size: many
V: TRBV30
D: NA
J: TRBJ2-7
DNA: TGTGCCTGGAGTATCGGCGGGCGCTACGAGCAGTACTTC
CDR3: CAWSIGGRYEQYF

size: many
V: TRBV7-8
D: NA
J: TRBJ1-1
DNA: TGTGCCACGGCGGACAGTCGGCTCATGAACACTGAAGCTTTCTTT
CDR3: CATADSRLMNTEAFF

size: many
V: TRBV2
D: TRBD2
J: TRBJ2-1
DNA: TGTGCCAGCAGCCCCCCGGGACTAGCGGGGTACAATGAGCAGTTCTTC
CDR3: CASSPPGLAGYNEQFF

size: many
V: TRBV6-6
D: TRBD1
J: TRBJ2-1
DNA: TGTGCCAGCACGATCGGGACAGGGGGAAGCAATGAGCAGTTCTTC
CDR3: CASTIGTGGSNEQFF

size: many
V: TRBV3-1
D: NA
J: TRBJ2-2
DNA: TGTGCCAGCAGGCTTCATACCTGGGAGCTGTTTTTT
CDR3: CASRLHTWELFF

size: few
V: TRBV11-2
D: NA
J: TRBJ1-2
DNA: TGTGCCACGACAGCTAACTATGGCTACACCTTC
CDR3: CATTANYGYTF

size: NA
V: TRBV28
D: NA
J: TRBJ1-2
DNA: TGTGCCAGCAGTCTTAGCCTCCACTATGGCTACACCTTC
CDR3: CASSLSLHYGYTF

size: many
V: TRBV3-1
D: TRBD2
J: TRBJ2-3
DNA: TGTGCCAGCAGCCCCAGACTAGCGGGAGGTACAGATACGCAGTATTTT
CDR3: CASSPRLAGGTDTQYF

size: many
V: TRBV7-3
D: NA
J: TRBJ1-2
DNA: TGTGCCAGCAGCCCAGGGGAGGGATTCTATGGCTACACCTTC
CDR3: CASSPGEGFYGYTF

size: many
V: TRBV28
D: NA
J: TRBJ2-7
DNA: TGTGCCAGCAGTTTGGCCGGCCACTCCTACGAGCAGTACTTC
CDR3: CASSLAGHSYEQYF

size: many
V: TRBV19
D: NA
J: TRBJ2-3
DNA: TGTGCCAGTAGTTCGGACACAGATACGCAGTATTTT
CDR3: CASSSDTDTQYF

size: many
V: TRBV12-3/TRBV12-4
D: TRBD2
J: TRBJ2-1
DNA: TGTGCCAGCAGTTTACTAGCGGGGCCCTACAATGAGCAGTTCTTC
CDR3: CASSLLAGPYNEQFF

size: many
V: TRBV6-4
D: NA
J: TRBJ1-6
DNA: TGTGCCAGCAGTGACGGTTTCGGGTCACCCCTCCACTTT
CDR3: CASSDGFGSPLHF

size: many
V: TRBV12-3/TRBV12-4
D: NA
J: TRBJ2-1
DNA: TGTGCCAGCAGTTTAGACACTTACTACAATGAGCAGTTCTTC
CDR3: CASSLDTYYNEQFF

size: many
V: TRBV28
D: NA
J: TRBJ2-1
DNA: TGTGCCAGCAGTTTATATCGGCTAGGGTACAATGAGCAGTTCTTC
CDR3: CASSLYRLGYNEQFF

size: NA
V: TRBV7-9
D: TRBD1
J: TRBJ1-1
DNA: TGTGCCAGCAGTTGGGGACAGACGAACACTGAAGCTTTCTTT
CDR3: CASSWGQTNTEAFF

size: many
V: TRBV5-4
D: TRBD2
J: TRBJ2-5
DNA: TGTGCCAGCAGCCCGGGGACTAGCGGGTTCCAAGAGACCCAGTACTTC
CDR3: CASSPGTSGFQETQYF

size: many
V: TRBV5-1
D: NA
J: TRBJ1-1
DNA: TGCGCCAGCAGCTTGCAAATACAGGGCCACACTGAAGCTTTCTTT
CDR3: CASSLQIQGHTEAFF

size: many
V: TRBV3-1
D: NA
J: TRBJ2-3
DNA: TGTGCCAGCAGCCAAGCTCTAGCGCCTGAAGATACGCAGTATTTT
CDR3: CASSQALAPEDTQYF

size: many
V: TRBV24-1
D: TRBD1
J: TRBJ1-1
DNA: TGTGCCACCAGTGATTTCCGACAGGGAAAGATGAACACTGAAGCTTTCTTT
CDR3: CATSDFRQGKMNTEAFF

size: many
V: TRBV28
D: TRBD2
J: TRBJ2-5
DNA: TGTGCCCTGGGCGGGAGTGAGTCGGAGACCCAGTACTTC
CDR3: CALGGSESETQYF

size: many
V: TRBV30
D: NA
J: TRBJ1-2
DNA: TGTGCCTGTACAACATTGGGGATCAACTATGGCTACACCTTC
CDR3: CACTTLGINYGYTF

size: many
V: TRBV6-5
D: TRBD1
J: TRBJ2-7
DNA: TGTGCCAGCAGCACCGGGACAGGGAGCTACGAGCAGTACTTC
CDR3: CASSTGTGSYEQYF